This T cell receptor beta chain was found in a study of early T cells in non-severe SARS-CoV-2 infection. About the research overall: The chains were unpaired, and the sequenced material was bulk RNA from unsorted whole blood.

Study-wide findings and caveats: Clonotype matching in VDJdb favored anti-spike CD8 responses and did not capture private and CD4 specificities.

This clonotype appeared many times. The antigen remains unidentified. Germline V CDR1 and CDR2: MNHEY, SVGAGI. Trimming removed 4 bases from V and 8 bases from J, with 18 bases in between. CDR3 size: 15 residues. Researchers attached unique molecular identifiers to individual cDNA molecules. One entry per CDR3 protein, called by TCRdb with MiXCR from the 5' RACE reads. The sample includes tens of thousands of distinct CDR3 sequences, approximately 5.3% of them seen just once. The receptor was derived from an adult who was a healthcare worker with PCR-confirmed SARS-CoV-2 infection or an uninfected control (not recorded which). The chain combines TRBV6-5 with TRBJ2-1; D may match TRBD1 or TRBD2 (5 bases each). The sample comprised whole blood. CDR3 nucleotide sequence: TGTGCCAGCAGTTTGACAGCGGCCAAGAGGGATGAGCAGTTCTTC. Translating gives CASSLTAAKRDEQFF.